These 12 T cell receptor beta chains were sequenced from one sample in a study of control samples from healthy donors and cancer patients. Sequencing used immunoSEQ multiplex PCR; TCRdb keeps in-frame clones, though not all of them. The data contain about 120,000 clones, 80% to 95% of them singletons. The sequencing input was PBMCs. All receptors derive from a man older than 75 with head and neck cancer.

This clone has only one observation. This chain joins TRBV4-1 and TRBJ2-1; perhaps D is TRBD1 or TRBD2 (5 bases each). Looked up from germline, CDR1 is MGHRA and CDR2 is YSYEKL. The CDR3 contains 12 residues. V dropped 5 bases and J dropped 7 bases, with 9 bases sitting between them. The CDR3 region is CASSMGRNEQFF. In nucleotides, the CDR3 is TGCGCCAGCAGCATGGGACGGAATGAGCAGTTCTTC.

The chain recombines TRBV19 with TRBJ1-2; D might be TRBD1 (6 bases). Germline V gene lookup returns CDR1 LNHDA and CDR2 SQIVND (reference sequence). The ends were cut back, 5 bases at V and 8 bases at J, with 12 bases in the middle. The CDR3 has 12 residues. DNA of the CDR3: TGTGCCAGTAGTGTTGGGGGCGCGGGCTACACCTTC. Translation gives CASSVGGAGYTF.

The chain employs TRBV5-1 and TRBJ2-3; TRBD2 matches 8 bases. The J segment lost 2 bases and the V segment lost 3 bases, leaving 11 bases of the junction unmatched. The CDR3 loop spans 17 amino acids. The germline V gene encodes CDR1 SGHRS and CDR2 YFSETQ. This CDR3 is CASSSTGLRGDTDTQYF. CDR3 nucleotides: TGCGCCAGCAGCTCCACCGGGTTGCGGGGGGACACAGATACGCAGTATTTT.

The V gene is TRBV5-1, the J gene TRBJ2-5; no reliable D call. The germline CDR1 and CDR2 sequences are SGHRS and YFSETQ. Trimming cost V 0 bases and J 1 base, with 13 bases left between them. The CDR3 covers 16 residues. The CDR3 sequence: CASSLAGAGAQETQYF. The CDR3 DNA is TGCGCCAGCAGCTTGGCCGGCGCAGGTGCCCAAGAGACCCAGTACTTC.

This rearrangement joins TRBV7-9 to TRBJ1-3; TRBD1 agrees at 8 bases. Per germline, CDR1 SEHNR and CDR2 FQNEAQ (reference sequence). Losses at the gene ends were 5 bases for V and 2 bases for J; bases not matched to a gene: 2. The CDR3 covers 14 residues. CDR3 amino acids: CASSEDRAGNTIYF. The CDR3, as DNA: TGTGCCAGCAGCGAGGACAGGGCTGGAAACACCATATATTTT.

The J gene is TRBJ1-2, the V gene TRBV27; a possible D gene is TRBD1 (5 bases). The CDR3 runs to 15 residues. Trimming cost V 1 base and J 6 bases, with 15 bases left between them. Germline lookup yields CDR1 MNHEY and CDR2 SMNVEV (reference sequence). CDR3 in amino acids: CASSLWVGVNDGYTF. The CDR3 DNA reads as TGTGCCAGCAGTTTATGGGTAGGGGTCAACGATGGCTACACCTTC.

This sequence joins TRBV19 and TRBJ2-7, with D hard to call. Germline CDR1 and CDR2: LNHDA and SQIVND (reference sequence). This CDR3 is 12 amino acids long. The V and J ends lost 5 bases and 3 bases respectively, with 8 bases between them. As DNA, the CDR3 is TGTGCCAGTAGTGCTTCTTTCTACGAGCAGTACTTC. Translated, it gives CASSASFYEQYF.

The CDR3 DNA reads as TGTGCCAGCTCTCAGCAGGGGGAAGAGACCCAGTACTTC. Amino acids: CASSQQGEETQYF. This chain connects TRBV9 to TRBJ2-5; 7 bases map to TRBD1. The CDR3 contains 13 residues. The V gene end was trimmed by 7 bases and the J gene end by 3 bases; junction bases not matched to a gene: 6. Looked up from germline, CDR1 is SGDLS and CDR2 is YYNGEE.

J is TRBJ1-1 and V is TRBV10-3; D gene uncertain. The CDR3 is made up of 13 amino acids. Trimming removed 4 bases at V and 1 base at J, with 7 bases between. CDR1 and CDR2 (germline): ENHRY, SYGVKD. DNA of the CDR3: TGTGCCATCAGTGTCGACGGGAACACTGAAGCTTTCTTT. Translation: CAISVDGNTEAFF.

The chain couples TRBV5-4 to TRBJ2-1, with 8 bases aligning to TRBD1. The J segment lost 7 bases and the V segment lost 0 bases, leaving 6 bases of the junction unmatched. Germline CDR1 reads SGHNT; CDR2 reads YYREEE (reference sequence). The CDR3 totals 15 residues. Here the CDR3 reads CASSLAGTGLNEQFF. DNA of the CDR3: TGTGCCAGCAGCTTGGCCGGGACAGGCCTAAATGAGCAGTTCTTC.

The chain is built from TRBV6-5 and TRBJ1-5, with D unresolved. V was shortened by 7 bases and J by 6 bases, with 10 bases between the two germline ends. The CDR3 has 12 amino acids. Germline CDR1 MNHEY, CDR2 SVGAGI. The CDR3 is CASTNGIQPQHF. The CDR3 DNA is TGTGCCAGCACTAACGGCATTCAGCCCCAGCATTTT.

The chain joins TRBV18 to TRBJ1-1; maybe TRBD1 (5 bases). CDR1 KGHSH and CDR2 LQKENI come from the germline V gene. The CDR3 spans 15 residues. V was clipped by 4 bases and J by 5 bases, with 17 bases between them. DNA of the CDR3: TGTGCCAGCTCACATTCCAGGGCTAGTGAGACTGAAGCTTTCTTT. Amino acids: CASSHSRASETEAFF. Looking up the rest from reference TRBV18 and TRBJ1-1 gives the full variable domain: NAGVMQNPRHLVRRRGQEARLRCSPMKGHSHVYWYRQLPEEGLKFMVYLQKENIIDESGMPKERFSAEFPKEGPSILRIQQVVRGDSAAYFCASSHSRASETEAFFGQGTRLTVV.